This TCR beta chain was captured in a study of CD8+ T cells in alopecia areata. Regarding the study as a whole: Scalp samples also yield sequences of resident alphabeta T cells from normal skin.

RNA was extracted and reverse transcribed into cDNA as the sequencing template. Using immunoSEQ multiplex PCR, the repertoire was profiled, and TCRdb retains in-frame clones only, with some absent. In the table there are more than 200,000 clones, around 67% of which are singletons. With respect to this clone: Its antigen is not known.

Germline CDR1 is SQVTM and CDR2 is ANQGSEA. Losses at the gene ends were 4 bases for V and 4 bases for J; bases not matched to a gene: 4. The CDR3 length is 13 residues. This sequence was found in a human donor with alopecia areata. V and J are TRBV29-1 and TRBJ1-1; 9 positions match TRBD1. The specimen comprised CD4+ T cells sorted from blood, sampled at week 0. DNA for the CDR3: TGCAGCGTTGCGACAGGGGGAGTCACTGAAGCTTTCTTT. It is translated as CSVATGGVTEAFF.